The T cell receptor (beta chain) under discussion was sequenced for a study of blood T cell repertoires in COVID-19. Study information: T cells, B-cell-depleted T cells, or PBMCs supplied cDNA or gDNA.

This clone was observed a few times. Sequencing used immunoSEQ multiplex PCR; TCRdb keeps in-frame clones, though not all of them. This table has about 190,000 clones, around 84% appearing once. Per germline, CDR1 MNHEY and CDR2 SVGAGI. CDR3 length: 14 amino acids. The V gene lost 0 bases and the J gene lost 0 bases, with 5 bases spanning the gap. V is TRBV6-5 and J is TRBJ1-2, with D tentatively TRBD1 (5 bases). The receptor comes from a young man with active or convalescent COVID-19. The specimen was peripheral blood. The DNA of the CDR3 is TGTGCCAGCAGTTACTCGACAGCTAACTATGGCTACACCTTC. Its protein product is CASSYSTANYGYTF.